Listed below are T cell receptor beta chains from one sample, sequenced in a study of T cells after posttransplantation cyclophosphamide. Clones were sequenced by immunoSEQ multiplex PCR, and TCRdb holds only the in-frame ones, with some missing. This repertoire holds about 30,000 clones, and none appear only once. Sequencing used PBMCs. These receptors all stem from a woman aged 55-70 years in good health, CMV-negative, and a related stem cell transplant donor. Each CDR3 is given with its conserved first and last residue. A D gene is named only where the DNA matches it firmly. Clone size is given for some rows only: seen once, a few or many times, or a class if the clone is expanded.

V gene	clone size	J gene	D gene	CDR3 protein	CDR3 DNA
TRBV5-6	.	TRBJ2-1	TRBD2	CASSRGLDFEQFF	TGTGCCAGCAGCCGGGGACTAGACTTTGAGCAGTTCTTC
TRBV30	few	TRBJ2-7	TRBD1	CAWSRGGTGSYEQYF	TGTGCCTGGAGTAGAGGAGGGACAGGCTCCTACGAGCAGTACTTC
TRBV7-3	.	TRBJ2-4	TRBD1	CASSSGQGNIQYF	TGTGCCAGCAGCTCGGGACAGGGGAACATTCAGTACTTC
TRBV28	many	TRBJ2-1	TRBD2	CAAGREVQFF	TGTGCAGCGGGGCGGGAGGTGCAGTTCTTC
TRBV5-1	many	TRBJ1-4	.	CASSLTGRHSTNEKLFF	TGCGCCAGCAGCTTGACAGGAAGACACTCAACTAATGAAAAACTGTTTTTT
TRBV6-5	many	TRBJ1-1	.	CASRPSNRNTEAFF	TGTGCCAGCAGACCCTCTAACAGGAACACTGAAGCTTTCTTT
TRBV28	many	TRBJ1-2	.	CASRQGSAIYGYTF	TGTGCCAGCAGACAGGGCTCGGCTATCTATGGCTACACCTTC
TRBV7-2	many	TRBJ2-7	TRBD2	CASSQLAGLYEQYF	TGTGCCAGCAGCCAACTAGCGGGCCTCTACGAGCAGTACTTC
TRBV6-2/TRBV6-3	many	TRBJ2-7	.	CASSYSLGGYEQYF	TGTGCCAGCAGTTACTCCCTCGGGGGCTACGAGCAGTACTTC
TRBV2	many	TRBJ2-2	.	CASQSQGGTGELFF	TGTGCCAGCCAAAGTCAGGGGGGTACCGGGGAGCTGTTTTTT
TRBV7-2	many	TRBJ2-1	.	CASTWRAFEPHEQFF	TGTGCCAGCACCTGGAGGGCCTTCGAGCCCCATGAGCAGTTCTTC
TRBV6-4	few	TRBJ2-3	TRBD2	CASSPRLAGHTDTQYF	TGTGCCAGCAGCCCCCGACTAGCGGGGCACACAGATACGCAGTATTTT
TRBV7-2	many	TRBJ1-1	TRBD1	CASSSTGTGVTEAFF	TGTGCCAGCAGCTCTACCGGGACAGGGGTCACTGAAGCTTTCTTT
TRBV25-1	.	TRBJ2-3	.	CASSEPLASTDTQYF	TGTGCCAGCAGTGAACCTCTAGCTAGCACAGATACGCAGTATTTT
TRBV27	many	TRBJ2-7	TRBD1	CASSGLQGASYEQYF	TGTGCCAGCAGTGGCTTACAGGGGGCGTCCTACGAGCAGTACTTC
TRBV7-2	.	TRBJ2-5	.	CASSLGATIQETQYF	TGTGCCAGCAGCTTAGGAGCGACTATCCAAGAGACCCAGTACTTC
TRBV28	many	TRBJ1-5	TRBD1	CASSPAGQGGQNQPQHF	TGTGCCAGCAGCCCTGCGGGACAGGGGGGACAAAATCAGCCCCAGCATTTT
TRBV5-6	many	TRBJ2-3	.	CASSFRESGNYLSTDTQYF	TGTGCCAGCAGCTTCCGAGAGAGCGGAAATTACCTTAGCACAGATACGCAGTATTTT
TRBV12-3/TRBV12-4	few	TRBJ2-5	TRBD2	CASSLGGLAGMSGTQYF	TGTGCCAGCAGTTTAGGAGGACTAGCGGGGATGTCCGGGACCCAGTACTTC
TRBV5-6	few	TRBJ2-5	.	CASSLAYNQETQYF	TGTGCCAGCAGCTTGGCGTATAATCAAGAGACCCAGTACTTC
TRBV7-6	many	TRBJ2-7	.	CASSTAPHEQYF	TGTGCCAGCAGTACAGCACCGCACGAGCAGTACTTC
TRBV7-3	many	TRBJ1-1	.	CASSQGRNTEAFF	TGTGCCAGCAGCCAGGGGAGGAACACTGAAGCTTTCTTT
TRBV19	many	TRBJ2-3	TRBD2	CASSKTGTSGSTDTQYF	TGTGCCAGTAGTAAAACCGGGACTAGCGGATCCACAGATACGCAGTATTTT
TRBV7-9	many	TRBJ2-7	TRBD2	CASSLFSGLSSYEQYF	TGTGCCAGCAGCTTATTTAGCGGGTTAAGCTCCTACGAGCAGTACTTC
TRBV2	many	TRBJ1-6	TRBD1	CASSGTGVNSPLHF	TGTGCCAGCAGTGGAACAGGGGTCAATTCACCCCTCCACTTT
TRBV9	.	TRBJ1-6	TRBD1	CASSVTGVHNSPLHF	TGTGCCAGCAGCGTTACAGGGGTACATAATTCACCCCTCCACTTT
TRBV20-1	.	TRBJ2-7	TRBD2	CSAFPGLAPYF	TGCAGTGCTTTTCCGGGACTAGCTCCATACTTC
TRBV7-2	.	TRBJ1-2	.	CASRFDSNYGYTF	TGTGCCAGCAGGTTTGACTCTAACTATGGCTACACCTTC
TRBV7-9	many	TRBJ2-3	TRBD2	CASSTTSGGPDTQYF	TGTGCCAGCAGCACGACTAGCGGGGGGCCAGATACGCAGTATTTT
TRBV27	many	TRBJ1-2	.	CASSIAGSNYGYTF	TGTGCCAGCAGTATCGCAGGGTCTAACTATGGCTACACCTTC
TRBV23-1	.	TRBJ2-7	TRBD2	CASSPGTSGSLSSYEQYF	TGCGCCAGCAGCCCCGGGACTAGCGGGTCTTTGAGCTCCTACGAGCAGTACTTC
TRBV24-1	many	TRBJ2-1	TRBD2	CATSDPGQQRLAEQFF	TGTGCCACCAGTGATCCCGGACAGCAGAGACTAGCGGAGCAGTTCTTC
TRBV5-6	many	TRBJ2-4	.	CASSLRYLAKNIQYF	TGTGCCAGCAGCTTGCGATACTTAGCCAAAAACATTCAGTACTTC
TRBV2	many	TRBJ2-2	.	CASSVNGGDTGELFF	TGTGCCAGCAGTGTGAATGGGGGCGACACCGGGGAGCTGTTTTTT
TRBV5-1	many	TRBJ1-6	.	CASSPAGYLGSPLHF	TGCGCCAGCAGCCCTGCCGGGTACCTAGGTTCACCCCTCCACTTT
TRBV19	few	TRBJ2-2	.	CASSISSANTGELFF	TGTGCCAGTAGTATTTCTAGCGCGAACACCGGGGAGCTGTTTTTT
TRBV6-5	many	TRBJ2-7	TRBD2	CASSSLSGSSYEQYF	TGTGCCAGCAGTAGCTTAAGCGGGAGCTCCTACGAGCAGTACTTC
TRBV12-3/TRBV12-4	many	TRBJ2-7	TRBD2	CASSLVVVAGVREQYF	TGTGCCAGCAGCCTAGTTGTCGTAGCGGGAGTTCGCGAGCAGTACTTC
TRBV30	many	TRBJ1-3	.	CAWSVGGAIGNTIYF	TGTGCCTGGAGTGTGGGAGGGGCCATTGGAAACACCATATATTTT
TRBV10-3	many	TRBJ1-1	TRBD1	CAIWTGSNTEAFF	TGTGCCATTTGGACAGGGTCAAACACTGAAGCTTTCTTT
TRBV7-9	.	TRBJ2-3	.	CASSPGLNAQYF	TGTGCCAGCAGCCCCGGACTGAACGCGCAGTATTTT
TRBV4-3	.	TRBJ1-2	.	CASSPRASGDYGYTF	TGCGCCAGCAGCCCCCGGGCTAGCGGAGACTATGGCTACACCTTC
TRBV5-1	many	TRBJ2-3	.	CASSLGQGLGTDTQYF	TGCGCCAGCAGCTTAGGGCAGGGATTAGGCACAGATACGCAGTATTTT
TRBV12-3/TRBV12-4	many	TRBJ2-1	TRBD2	CASRRLAGNEQFF	TGTGCCAGCAGGAGACTAGCGGGTAATGAGCAGTTCTTC
TRBV4-1	.	TRBJ1-1	TRBD1	CASSLTGTEYVEAFF	TGCGCCAGCAGCCTAACCGGGACAGAGTACGTTGAAGCTTTCTTT
TRBV6-1	.	TRBJ2-2	.	CASSGMKGQGNTGELFF	TGTGCCAGCAGTGGAATGAAGGGGCAGGGTAACACCGGGGAGCTGTTTTTT
TRBV7-3	many	TRBJ1-1	TRBD1	CASSPDRDTEAFF	TGTGCCAGCAGTCCGGACAGGGACACTGAAGCTTTCTTT
TRBV27	many	TRBJ1-2	TRBD1	CASSSLGTGGLYGYTF	TGTGCCAGCAGCAGTTTAGGGACAGGGGGCCTCTATGGCTACACCTTC
TRBV27	many	TRBJ2-7	TRBD1	CASRKPGQGNSYEQYF	TGTGCCAGCAGAAAACCGGGACAGGGTAATTCCTACGAGCAGTACTTC
TRBV5-6	few	TRBJ2-5	TRBD1	CASSPATQGSLSQETQYF	TGTGCCAGCAGCCCGGCGACACAGGGGAGTTTAAGCCAAGAGACCCAGTACTTC
TRBV9	few	TRBJ1-3	.	CASSLNRDTGNTIYF	TGTGCCAGCAGCCTAAACCGGGACACTGGAAACACCATATATTTT
TRBV28	many	TRBJ2-7	TRBD1	CASRRTGGGLYEQYF	TGTGCCAGCAGGCGGACAGGGGGGGGTCTTTACGAGCAGTACTTC
TRBV19	many	TRBJ1-1	.	CATPGGRPMNTEAFF	TGTGCCACCCCTGGGGGCAGACCAATGAACACTGAAGCTTTCTTT
TRBV7-3	many	TRBJ2-7	TRBD1	CASSSTGGNEQYF	TGTGCCAGCAGCTCGACAGGGGGGAACGAGCAGTACTTC